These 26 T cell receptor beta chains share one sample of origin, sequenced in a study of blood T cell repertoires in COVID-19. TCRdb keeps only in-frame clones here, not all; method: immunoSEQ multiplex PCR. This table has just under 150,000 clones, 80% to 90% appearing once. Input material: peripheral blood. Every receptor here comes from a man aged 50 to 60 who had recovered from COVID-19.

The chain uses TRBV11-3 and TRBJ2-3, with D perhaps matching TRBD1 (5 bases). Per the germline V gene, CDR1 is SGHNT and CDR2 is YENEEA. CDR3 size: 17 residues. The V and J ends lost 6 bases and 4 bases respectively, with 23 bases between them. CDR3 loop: CASSKPTAAKGADTQYF. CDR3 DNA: TGTGCCAGCAGTAAACCGACAGCTGCGAAAGGCGCAGATACGCAGTATTTT.

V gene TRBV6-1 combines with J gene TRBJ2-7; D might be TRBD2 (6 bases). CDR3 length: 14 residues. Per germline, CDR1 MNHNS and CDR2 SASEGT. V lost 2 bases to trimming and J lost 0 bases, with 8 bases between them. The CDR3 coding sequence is TGTGCCAGCAGTGAATCGGGGGTCTCCTACGAGCAGTACTTC. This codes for CASSESGVSYEQYF.

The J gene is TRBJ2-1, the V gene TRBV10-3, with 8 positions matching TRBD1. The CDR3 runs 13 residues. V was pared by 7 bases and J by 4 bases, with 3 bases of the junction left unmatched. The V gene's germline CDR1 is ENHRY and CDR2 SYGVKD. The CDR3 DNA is TGTGCCATCACTAGACAGGGGTACAATGAGCAGTTCTTC. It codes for CAITRQGYNEQFF.

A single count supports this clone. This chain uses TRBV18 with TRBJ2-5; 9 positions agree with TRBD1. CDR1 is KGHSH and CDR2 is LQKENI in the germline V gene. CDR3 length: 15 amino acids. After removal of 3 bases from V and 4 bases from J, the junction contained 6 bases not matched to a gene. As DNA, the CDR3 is TGTGCCAGCTCACCGGCAACAGGGGGCTCAGAGACCCAGTACTTC. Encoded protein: CASSPATGGSETQYF.

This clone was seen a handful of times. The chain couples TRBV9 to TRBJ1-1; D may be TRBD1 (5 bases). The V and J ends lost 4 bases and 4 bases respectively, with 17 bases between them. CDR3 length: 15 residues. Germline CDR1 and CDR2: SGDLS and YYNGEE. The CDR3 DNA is TGTGCCAGCAGCCCCAATGGCAGGGATGCCACTGAAGCTTTCTTT. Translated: CASSPNGRDATEAFF.

The CDR3 nucleotides read TGTGCCAGCAGCTTATCCACGGCAGGGGGCCGGGACGAGCAGTACTTC. It codes for CASSLSTAGGRDEQYF. The chain joins TRBV7-8 to TRBJ2-7, with 8 bases aligning to TRBD1. The length of the CDR3 is 16 residues. After removal of 2 bases from V and 5 bases from J, the junction contained 11 bases not matched to a gene. The germline V gene has CDR1 SGHVS and CDR2 FQNEAQ.

The CDR3 DNA reads TGTGCCAGCAGCCAAGTTAGTGGAAACACCATATATTTT. It specifies CASSQVSGNTIYF. This rearrangement joins TRBV14 to TRBJ1-3; D gene ambiguous. Germline-derived CDR1 and CDR2 are SGHDN and FVKESK. The germline V and J ends were trimmed by 1 base and 3 bases, with 4 bases remaining between them. This CDR3 comprises 13 residues.

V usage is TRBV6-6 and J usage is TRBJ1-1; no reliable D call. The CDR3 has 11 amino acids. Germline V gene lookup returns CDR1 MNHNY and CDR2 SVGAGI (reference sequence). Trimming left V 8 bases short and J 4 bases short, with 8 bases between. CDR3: CASWRATEAFF. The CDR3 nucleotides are TGTGCCAGCTGGAGGGCCACTGAAGCTTTCTTT.

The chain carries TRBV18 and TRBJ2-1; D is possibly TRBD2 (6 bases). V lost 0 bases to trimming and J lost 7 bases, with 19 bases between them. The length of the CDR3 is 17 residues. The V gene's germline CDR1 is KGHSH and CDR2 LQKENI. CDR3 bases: TGTGCCAGCTCACCACCGAGAGGCGGGGCCGGGTGGAATGAGCAGTTCTTC. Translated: CASSPPRGGAGWNEQFF.

CDR3 DNA: TGTGCCAGCAGCCCTGGGACAGGGGGTGGGCCGGGCTATGGCTACACCTTC. The encoded protein is CASSPGTGGGPGYGYTF. V usage is TRBV5-6 and J usage is TRBJ1-2, with TRBD1 identical over 11 bases. This CDR3 is 17 amino acids long. Germline values: CDR1 SGHDT, CDR2 YYEEEE. V lost 4 bases and J lost 4; bases outside the gene matches: 12. Variable domain in full (rest from reference TRBV5-6 and TRBJ1-2): DAGVTQSPTHLIKTRGQQVTLRCSPKSGHDTVSWYQQALGQGPQFIFQYYEEEERQRGNFPDRFSGHQFPNYSSELNVNALLLGDSALYLCASSPGTGGGPGYGYTFGSGTRLTVV.

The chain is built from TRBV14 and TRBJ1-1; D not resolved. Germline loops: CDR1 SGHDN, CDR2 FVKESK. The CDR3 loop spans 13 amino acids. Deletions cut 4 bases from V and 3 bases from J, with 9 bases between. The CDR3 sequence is CASSLEEHTEAFF. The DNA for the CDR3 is TGTGCCAGCAGCCTTGAGGAGCACACTGAAGCTTTCTTT.

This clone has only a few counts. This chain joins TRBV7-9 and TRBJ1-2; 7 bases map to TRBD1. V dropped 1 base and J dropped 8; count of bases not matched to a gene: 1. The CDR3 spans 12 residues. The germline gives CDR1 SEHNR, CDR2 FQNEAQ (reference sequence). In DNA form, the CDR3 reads TGTGCCAGCAGCTTAGACAGGGGAGGCTACACCTTC. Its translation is CASSLDRGGYTF. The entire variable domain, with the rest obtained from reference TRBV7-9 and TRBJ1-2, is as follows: DTGVSQNPRHKITKRGQNVTFRCDPISEHNRLYWYRQTLGQGPEFLTYFQNEAQLEKSRLLSDRFSAERPKGSFSTLEIQRTEQGDSAMYLCASSLDRGGYTFGSGTRLTVV.

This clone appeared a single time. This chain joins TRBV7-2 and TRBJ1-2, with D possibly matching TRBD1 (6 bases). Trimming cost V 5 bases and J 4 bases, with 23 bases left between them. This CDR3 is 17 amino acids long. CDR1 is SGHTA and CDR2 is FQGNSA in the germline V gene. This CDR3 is CASSPRRIQGTGYGYTF. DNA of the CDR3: TGTGCCAGCAGCCCCCGAAGAATACAGGGAACTGGCTATGGCTACACCTTC. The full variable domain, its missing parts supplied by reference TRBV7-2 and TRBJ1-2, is GAGVSQSPSNKVTEKGKDVELRCDPISGHTALYWYRQSLGQGLEFLIYFQGNSAPDKSGLPSDRFSAERTGGSVSTLTIQRTQQEDSAVYLCASSPRRIQGTGYGYTFGSGTRLTVV.

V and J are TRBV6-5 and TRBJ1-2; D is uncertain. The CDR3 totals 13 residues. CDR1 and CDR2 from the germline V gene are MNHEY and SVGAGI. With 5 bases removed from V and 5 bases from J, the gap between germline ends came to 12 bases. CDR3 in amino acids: CASSPDGKYGYTF. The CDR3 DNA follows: TGTGCCAGCAGTCCGGACGGGAAATATGGCTACACCTTC.

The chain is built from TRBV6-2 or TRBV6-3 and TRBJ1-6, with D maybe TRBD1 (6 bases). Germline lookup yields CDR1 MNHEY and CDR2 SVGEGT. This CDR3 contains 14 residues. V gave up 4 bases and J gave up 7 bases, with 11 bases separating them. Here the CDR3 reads CASSSGALNSPLHF. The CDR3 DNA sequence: TGTGCCAGCAGTTCAGGGGCCTTGAATTCACCCCTCCACTTT.

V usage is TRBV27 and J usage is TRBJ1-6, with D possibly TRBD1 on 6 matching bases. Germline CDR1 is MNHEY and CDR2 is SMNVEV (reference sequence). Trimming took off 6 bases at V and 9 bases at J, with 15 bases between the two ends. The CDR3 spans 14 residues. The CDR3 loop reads CASRPEGVGSPLHF. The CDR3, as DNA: TGTGCCAGCAGGCCCGAGGGGGTGGGTTCACCCCTCCACTTT.

DNA of the CDR3: TGTGCCAGCAGCCCCATCTGGGACAGGGTTTCTGAAGCTTTCTTT. As protein: CASSPIWDRVSEAFF. V and J are TRBV7-9 and TRBJ1-1; the match to TRBD1 covers 9 bases. Germline V gives CDR1 SEHNR, CDR2 FQNEAQ (reference sequence). The length of the CDR3 is 15 residues. V shed 5 bases, J shed 6 bases, and the junction held 10 bases outside the gene matches.

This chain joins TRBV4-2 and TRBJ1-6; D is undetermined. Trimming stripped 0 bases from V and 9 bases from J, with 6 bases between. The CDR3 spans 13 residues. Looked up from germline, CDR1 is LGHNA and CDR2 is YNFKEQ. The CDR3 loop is CASSQDPFSPLHF. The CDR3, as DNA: TGTGCCAGCAGCCAAGATCCGTTTTCACCCCTCCACTTT.

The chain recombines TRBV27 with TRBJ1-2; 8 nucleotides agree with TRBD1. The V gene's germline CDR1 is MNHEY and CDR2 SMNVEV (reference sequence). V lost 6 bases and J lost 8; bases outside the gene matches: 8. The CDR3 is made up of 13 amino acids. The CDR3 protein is CASRVTGELGYTF. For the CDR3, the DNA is TGTGCCAGCAGGGTGACAGGGGAGCTCGGCTACACCTTC.

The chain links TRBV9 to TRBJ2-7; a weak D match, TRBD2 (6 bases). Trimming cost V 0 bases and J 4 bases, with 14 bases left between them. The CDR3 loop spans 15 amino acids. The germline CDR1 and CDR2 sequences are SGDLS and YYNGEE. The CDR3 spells CASSVGGGMAYEQYF. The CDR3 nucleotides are TGTGCCAGCAGCGTAGGCGGCGGGATGGCGTACGAGCAGTACTTC.

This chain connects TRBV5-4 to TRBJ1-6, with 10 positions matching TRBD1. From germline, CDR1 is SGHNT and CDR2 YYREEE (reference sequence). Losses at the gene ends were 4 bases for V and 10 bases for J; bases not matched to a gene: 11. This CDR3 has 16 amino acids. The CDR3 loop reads CASSGGIGTGASPLHF. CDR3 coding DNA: TGTGCCAGCAGCGGAGGTATCGGGACAGGGGCCTCACCCCTCCACTTT.

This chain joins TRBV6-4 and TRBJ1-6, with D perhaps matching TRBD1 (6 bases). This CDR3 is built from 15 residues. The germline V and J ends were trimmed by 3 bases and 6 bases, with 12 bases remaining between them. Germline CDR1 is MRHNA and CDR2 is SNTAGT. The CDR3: CASSESRGGNSPLHF. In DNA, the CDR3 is TGTGCCAGCAGTGAGTCCAGGGGCGGTAATTCACCCCTCCACTTT.

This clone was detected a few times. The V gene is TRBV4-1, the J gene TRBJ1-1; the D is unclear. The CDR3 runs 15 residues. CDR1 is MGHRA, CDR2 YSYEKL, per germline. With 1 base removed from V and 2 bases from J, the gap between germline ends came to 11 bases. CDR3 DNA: TGCGCCAGCAGCCAAGTAGTTCCGTTAAACACTGAAGCTTTCTTT. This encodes CASSQVVPLNTEAFF.

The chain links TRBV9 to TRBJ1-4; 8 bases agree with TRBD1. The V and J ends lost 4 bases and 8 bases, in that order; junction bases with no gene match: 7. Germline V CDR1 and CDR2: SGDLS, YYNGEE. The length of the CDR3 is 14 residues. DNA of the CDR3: TGTGCCAGCAGCCCGACAGGGGAGGTCGAAAAACTGTTTTTT. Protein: CASSPTGEVEKLFF.

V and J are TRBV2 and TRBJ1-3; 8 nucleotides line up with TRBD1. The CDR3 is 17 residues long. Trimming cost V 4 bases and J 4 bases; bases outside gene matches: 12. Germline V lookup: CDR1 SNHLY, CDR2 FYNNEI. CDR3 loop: CASSGLATTGEGNTIYF. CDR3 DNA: TGTGCCAGCAGTGGCCTTGCTACGACAGGGGAGGGAAACACCATATATTTT.

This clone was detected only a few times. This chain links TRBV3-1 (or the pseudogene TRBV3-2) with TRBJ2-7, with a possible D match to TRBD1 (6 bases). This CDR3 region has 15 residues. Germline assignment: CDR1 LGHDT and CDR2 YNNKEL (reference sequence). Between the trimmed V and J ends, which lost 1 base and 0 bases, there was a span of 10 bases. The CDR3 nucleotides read TGTGCCAGCAGCCAAGGACAGGCGAACTCCTACGAGCAGTACTTC. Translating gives CASSQGQANSYEQYF.